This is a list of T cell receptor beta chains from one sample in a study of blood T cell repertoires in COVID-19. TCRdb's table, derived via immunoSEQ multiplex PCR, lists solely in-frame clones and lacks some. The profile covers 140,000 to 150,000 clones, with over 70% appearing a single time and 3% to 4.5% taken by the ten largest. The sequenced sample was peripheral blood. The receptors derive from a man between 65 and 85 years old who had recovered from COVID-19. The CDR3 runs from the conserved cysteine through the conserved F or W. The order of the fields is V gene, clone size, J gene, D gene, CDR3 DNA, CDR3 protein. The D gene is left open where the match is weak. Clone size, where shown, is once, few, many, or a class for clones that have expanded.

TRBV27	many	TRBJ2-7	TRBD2	TGTGCCAGCAGTTTCGGCGGGGGACCTTCCTACGAGCAGTACTTC	CASSFGGGPSYEQYF
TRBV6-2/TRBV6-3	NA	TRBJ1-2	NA	TGTGCCAGCAGTTACCGAGGTGGTAGTGGCTACACCTTC	CASSYRGGSGYTF
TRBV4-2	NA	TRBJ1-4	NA	TGTGCCAGCAGCCAGGGGACACTCCAAAGTGAAAAACTGTTTTTT	CASSQGTLQSEKLFF
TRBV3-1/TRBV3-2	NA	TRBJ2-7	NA	TGTGCCAGCAGCCCGAGGGGGGGAACCTACGAGCAGTACTTC	CASSPRGGTYEQYF
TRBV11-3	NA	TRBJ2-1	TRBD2	TGTGCCAGCAGCCTTGGGCGGGAGAATAATGAGCAGTTCTTC	CASSLGRENNEQFF
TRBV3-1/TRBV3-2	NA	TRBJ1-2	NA	TGTGCCAGCAGCCCGGGACTATTTGGAGGCTACACCTTC	CASSPGLFGGYTF
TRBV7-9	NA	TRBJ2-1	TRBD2	TGTGCCAGCAGCTTAGAGTGGACTAGCGAGCAGTTCTTC	CASSLEWTSEQFF
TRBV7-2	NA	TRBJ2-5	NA	TGTGCCAGCAGCTCGGGATACCAAGAGACCCAGTACTTC	CASSSGYQETQYF
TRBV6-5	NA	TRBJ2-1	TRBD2	TGTGCCAGCAGGGGACTAGCGGGAGGGCCGAATGAGCAGTTCTTC	CASRGLAGGPNEQFF
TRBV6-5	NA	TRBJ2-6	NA	TGTGCCAGCAAGCAGGAACCATCTGGGGCCAACGTCCTGACTTTC	CASKQEPSGANVLTF
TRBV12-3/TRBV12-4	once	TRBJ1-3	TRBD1	TGTGCCAGCAGTTTGACAGGGGGCTACACCATATATTTT	CASSLTGGYTIYF
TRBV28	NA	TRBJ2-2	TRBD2	TGTGCCAGCAACCCTCTATATTGGGAGCGGGAGTCGAACACCGGGGAGCTGTTTTTT	CASNPLYWERESNTGELFF
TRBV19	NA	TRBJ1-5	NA	TGTGCCAGCAATGGACAGTCTAATCAGCCCCAGCATTTT	CASNGQSNQPQHF
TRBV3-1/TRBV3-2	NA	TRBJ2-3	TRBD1	TGTGCCAGCAGCCGGGACAGGGGGAGCACAGATACGCAGTATTTT	CASSRDRGSTDTQYF
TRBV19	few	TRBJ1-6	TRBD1	TGTGCCAGTTCAGAGCCGCAGACAGGGAAGAATTCACCCCTCCACTTT	CASSEPQTGKNSPLHF
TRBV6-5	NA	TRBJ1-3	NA	TGTGCCAGCAGTTACTCCCCGCAGGGAGGTGGAAACACCATATATTTT	CASSYSPQGGGNTIYF
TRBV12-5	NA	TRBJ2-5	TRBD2	TGTGCTAGTGGTCTAGGGACTAGTATAGAGACCCAGTACTTC	CASGLGTSIETQYF
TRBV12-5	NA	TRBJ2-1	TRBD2	TGTGCTAGTGGTTTGGTACTGGCTAGCGGGAGTACTTACAATGAGCAGTTCTTC	CASGLVLASGSTYNEQFF
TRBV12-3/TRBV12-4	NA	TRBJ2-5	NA	TGTGCCAGCAGTCGTGACACCCAAGAGACCCAGTACTTC	CASSRDTQETQYF
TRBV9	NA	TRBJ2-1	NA	TGTGCCAGCAGCGTTGGGGGGATGTACAATGAGCAGTTCTTC	CASSVGGMYNEQFF
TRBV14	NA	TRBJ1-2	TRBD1	TGTGCCAGCAGCCAAGGACAGGGGGGCCTCTATGGCTACACCTTC	CASSQGQGGLYGYTF
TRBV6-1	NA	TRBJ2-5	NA	TGTGCCAGCAGTGAAGCGCGGTGGGAGACCCAGTACTTC	CASSEARWETQYF
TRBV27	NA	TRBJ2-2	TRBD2	TGTGCCAGCCAACTAGCGGTTAACACCGGGGAGCTGTTTTTT	CASQLAVNTGELFF
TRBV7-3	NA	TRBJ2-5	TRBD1	TGTGCCAGCAGCCTAGGGAACAGGGGACATCAAGAGACCCAGTACTTC	CASSLGNRGHQETQYF
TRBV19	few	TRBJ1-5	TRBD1	TGTGCCAGTTGGGACAGGGGGCGACGGGGCAATCAGCCCCAGCATTTT	CASWDRGRRGNQPQHF
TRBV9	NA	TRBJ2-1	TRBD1	TGTGCCAGCAGCGTATTCGGGACAGGGGATGACAATGAGCAGTTCTTC	CASSVFGTGDDNEQFF
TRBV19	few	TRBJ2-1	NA	TGTGCCAGTAGTACCCTTCTAGGGGGTGAGCAGTTCTTC	CASSTLLGGEQFF
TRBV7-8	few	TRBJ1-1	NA	TGTGCCAGCAGCTTTAGTACAGGGAACACTGAAGCTTTCTTT	CASSFSTGNTEAFF
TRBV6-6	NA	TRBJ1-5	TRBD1	TGTGCCAGCAGTCCACAGGGGGCCGGTTATCAGCCCCAGCATTTT	CASSPQGAGYQPQHF
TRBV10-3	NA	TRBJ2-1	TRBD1	TGTGCCATCGGTTCGGACAGGGTGGGGAATGAGCAGTTCTTC	CAIGSDRVGNEQFF
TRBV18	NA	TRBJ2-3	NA	TGTGCCAGCTCACCACAGCGGAGCACAGATACGCAGTATTTT	CASSPQRSTDTQYF
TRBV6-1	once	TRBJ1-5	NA	TGTGCCAGCAGTGAAGTCCATGGGGGCCGTCAGCCCCAGCATTTT	CASSEVHGGRQPQHF
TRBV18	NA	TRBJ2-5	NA	TGTGCCAGCTCACACGCAGGGTGGGAAGAGACCCAGTACTTC	CASSHAGWEETQYF
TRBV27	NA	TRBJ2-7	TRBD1	TGTGCCAGCAGTTGGACAGGCGTGGACGAGCAGTACTTC	CASSWTGVDEQYF
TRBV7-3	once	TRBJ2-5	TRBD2	TGTGCCAGCAGCCCCGGGAGGGGCAGGGTAAAAGAGACCCAGTACTTC	CASSPGRGRVKETQYF
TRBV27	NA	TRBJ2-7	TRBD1	TGTGCCAGCAGTCCTTGGGACAGGCCCTACGAGCAGTACTTC	CASSPWDRPYEQYF
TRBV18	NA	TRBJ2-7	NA	TGTGCCAGCTCACCACCCCGGAGCTACGAGCAGTACTTC	CASSPPRSYEQYF
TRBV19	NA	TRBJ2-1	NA	TGTGCCAGTAGTATCCTTGGCCAGGGCGGATTTAATGAGCAGTTCTTC	CASSILGQGGFNEQFF
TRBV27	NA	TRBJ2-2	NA	TGTGCCAGCAGTGAGGGACTTCACACCGGGGAGCTGTTTTTT	CASSEGLHTGELFF
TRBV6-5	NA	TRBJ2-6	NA	TGTGCCAGCAAAATCGCGGGGGCCAACGTCCTGACTTTC	CASKIAGANVLTF
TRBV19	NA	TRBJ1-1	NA	TGTGCCAGTAGTATATTTTCTGACGGAGGTAAGATTGAAGCTTTCTTT	CASSIFSDGGKIEAFF
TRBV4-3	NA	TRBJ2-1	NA	TGCGCCAGCAGCCTCGGGCAGGGTACTCTCTACAATGAGCAGTTCTTC	CASSLGQGTLYNEQFF
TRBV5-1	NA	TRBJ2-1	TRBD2	TGCGCCAGCAGCGGGCCCCCGGGACTAGCGAATGAGCAGTTCTTC	CASSGPPGLANEQFF
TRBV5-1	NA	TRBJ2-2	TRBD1	TGCGCCAGCAGCCTGGGACAGGCGGGCACCGGGGAGCTGTTTTTT	CASSLGQAGTGELFF